These T cell receptor beta chains were read from a single sample in a study of human T cells and chemical hapten exposure. Via MiXCR, TCRdb re-called the RACE reads, giving one row per CDR3 protein. The sample holds 99,000 or so distinct CDR3 sequences, 9.5% to 14% seen once. Sample: whole blood, taken in connection with sensitization to the hapten diphenylcyclopropenone (DPC). Source of these receptors: a woman aged 55-69 years with alopecia areata. Some clones in this sample may be carry-over from other donors' samples. CDR3s include the opening cysteine and the closing phenylalanine or tryptophan. The order of the fields is clone size, V gene, D gene, J gene, CDR3 protein, CDR3 DNA. A D gene is named only where the DNA matches it firmly. Some rows mark clone size as missing; the rest say once, few, many or name a class of expanded clone.

abundance: NA
v_gene: TRBV7-2
d_gene: NA
j_gene: TRBJ1-6
CDR3aa: CASSIDRRYSYNSPLHF
CDR3nt: TGTGCCAGCAGCATCGACAGGCGCTATTCTTATAATTCACCCCTCCACTTT

abundance: many
v_gene: TRBV30
d_gene: NA
j_gene: TRBJ1-5
CDR3aa: CAWSNNSILGSQHF
CDR3nt: TGTGCCTGGAGTAACAACTCTATCTTGGGGTCCCAGCATTTT

abundance: NA
v_gene: TRBV7-9
d_gene: NA
j_gene: TRBJ1-2
CDR3aa: CASSLDLGSRNYGYTF
CDR3nt: TGTGCCAGCAGCTTAGATCTGGGGAGCCGCAACTATGGCTACACCTTC

abundance: few
v_gene: TRBV20-1
d_gene: NA
j_gene: TRBJ1-5
CDR3aa: CSARDQVPDISWPQHF
CDR3nt: TGCAGTGCTAGAGATCAGGTACCGGATATTTCTTGGCCCCAGCATTTT

abundance: many
v_gene: TRBV12-3/TRBV12-4
d_gene: NA
j_gene: TRBJ1-2
CDR3aa: CASSLGGVNYGYTF
CDR3nt: TGTGCCAGCAGTTTGGGAGGAGTCAACTATGGCTACACCTTC

abundance: many
v_gene: TRBV29-1
d_gene: NA
j_gene: TRBJ1-1
CDR3aa: CSVPERPEAFF
CDR3nt: TGCAGCGTCCCGGAGCGCCCTGAAGCTTTCTTT

abundance: few
v_gene: TRBV5-1
d_gene: NA
j_gene: TRBJ2-7
CDR3aa: CASSTLGVSYEQYF
CDR3nt: TGCGCCAGCTCGACTCTGGGGGTCTCCTACGAGCAGTACTTC

abundance: many
v_gene: TRBV25-1
d_gene: NA
j_gene: TRBJ2-3
CDR3aa: CASSEYHSGPSTDTQYF
CDR3nt: TGTGCCAGCAGTGAATACCACAGTGGGCCTAGCACAGATACGCAGTATTTT

abundance: NA
v_gene: TRBV16
d_gene: TRBD1
j_gene: TRBJ1-5
CDR3aa: CASSQGQAGSNQPQHF
CDR3nt: TGTGCCAGCAGCCAAGGACAGGCGGGCAGCAATCAGCCCCAGCATTTT

abundance: many
v_gene: TRBV5-5
d_gene: TRBD2
j_gene: TRBJ2-3
CDR3aa: CASSWGVGAGEDTQYF
CDR3nt: TGTGCCAGCAGCTGGGGCGTAGGTGCGGGGGAGGATACGCAGTATTTT

abundance: few
v_gene: TRBV4-1
d_gene: TRBD2
j_gene: TRBJ2-3
CDR3aa: CASTTLQAGGPPDTQYF
CDR3nt: TGCGCCAGCACCACATTGCAGGCGGGGGGGCCCCCAGATACGCAGTATTTT

abundance: NA
v_gene: TRBV5-4
d_gene: NA
j_gene: TRBJ2-1
CDR3aa: CASSSELEGREQFF
CDR3nt: TGTGCCAGCAGCTCGGAACTAGAGGGTAGGGAGCAGTTCTTC

abundance: few
v_gene: TRBV6-5
d_gene: TRBD2
j_gene: TRBJ2-2
CDR3aa: CASSFLAGGPHGELFF
CDR3nt: TGTGCCAGCAGTTTTCTAGCGGGGGGGCCTCACGGGGAGCTGTTTTTT

abundance: many
v_gene: TRBV2
d_gene: NA
j_gene: TRBJ1-1
CDR3aa: CASSGQQMNTEAFF
CDR3nt: TGTGCCAGCAGTGGACAGCAGATGAACACTGAAGCTTTCTTT

abundance: many
v_gene: TRBV7-7
d_gene: TRBD2
j_gene: TRBJ2-1
CDR3aa: CASSLGTSGGYNEQFF
CDR3nt: TGTGCTAGCAGCTTAGGTACTAGCGGGGGTTACAATGAGCAGTTCTTC

abundance: many
v_gene: TRBV25-1
d_gene: NA
j_gene: TRBJ2-1
CDR3aa: CASSGETYEQFF
CDR3nt: TGTGCCAGCAGTGGGGAGACTTATGAGCAGTTCTTC

abundance: many
v_gene: TRBV28
d_gene: TRBD1
j_gene: TRBJ1-1
CDR3aa: CASREGTGFEAFF
CDR3nt: TGTGCCAGCAGAGAAGGGACAGGCTTTGAAGCTTTCTTT

abundance: few
v_gene: TRBV6-2/TRBV6-3
d_gene: NA
j_gene: TRBJ2-6
CDR3aa: CASIHTSSGANVLTF
CDR3nt: TGTGCCAGCATCCACACCTCCTCTGGGGCCAACGTCCTGACTTTC

abundance: many
v_gene: TRBV14
d_gene: TRBD1
j_gene: TRBJ1-2
CDR3aa: CASSQNRGSIVGYTF
CDR3nt: TGTGCCAGCAGCCAAAACAGGGGGTCGATAGTGGGCTACACCTTC

abundance: many
v_gene: TRBV6-5
d_gene: NA
j_gene: TRBJ1-6
CDR3aa: CASSYTTVYNSPLHF
CDR3nt: TGTGCCAGCAGTTACACGACAGTCTATAATTCACCCCTCCACTTT

abundance: many
v_gene: TRBV5-1
d_gene: NA
j_gene: TRBJ1-1
CDR3aa: CASSLGFGGNTEAFF
CDR3nt: TGCGCCAGCAGCTTGGGTTTTGGAGGTAACACTGAAGCTTTCTTT

abundance: NA
v_gene: TRBV28
d_gene: TRBD1
j_gene: TRBJ1-5
CDR3aa: CASSSGQGPNQPQHF
CDR3nt: TGTGCCAGCAGTTCTGGACAGGGCCCCAATCAGCCCCAGCATTTT

abundance: few
v_gene: TRBV10-1
d_gene: NA
j_gene: TRBJ1-1
CDR3aa: CASSESSEGTEAFF
CDR3nt: TGCGCCAGCAGTGAGTCGTCTGAGGGTACTGAAGCTTTCTTT

abundance: NA
v_gene: TRBV5-1
d_gene: NA
j_gene: TRBJ2-3
CDR3aa: CASSYGLFTDTQYF
CDR3nt: TGCGCCAGCAGCTACGGACTTTTTACAGATACGCAGTATTTT

abundance: many
v_gene: TRBV6-5
d_gene: NA
j_gene: TRBJ2-1
CDR3aa: CASSRARGPTRTYSEQFF
CDR3nt: TGTGCCAGCAGTAGGGCCAGGGGTCCAACAAGAACTTACAGTGAGCAGTTCTTC

abundance: few
v_gene: TRBV27
d_gene: TRBD1
j_gene: TRBJ2-7
CDR3aa: CASSLDAPGQGAYEQYF
CDR3nt: TGTGCCAGCAGTTTAGACGCGCCGGGACAGGGGGCCTACGAGCAGTACTTC

abundance: NA
v_gene: TRBV25-1
d_gene: NA
j_gene: TRBJ1-2
CDR3aa: CASSLVGNYGYTF
CDR3nt: TGTGCCAGCAGTCTCGTTGGTAACTATGGCTACACCTTC

abundance: many
v_gene: TRBV6-1
d_gene: NA
j_gene: TRBJ1-4
CDR3aa: CASTIQRVQRGEKLFF
CDR3nt: TGTGCCAGCACCATCCAGCGGGTCCAGCGCGGTGAAAAACTGTTTTTT

abundance: NA
v_gene: TRBV5-1
d_gene: NA
j_gene: TRBJ1-2
CDR3aa: CASSLVPENYGYTF
CDR3nt: TGCGCCAGCAGCTTGGTTCCGGAGAACTATGGCTACACCTTC

abundance: many
v_gene: TRBV19
d_gene: NA
j_gene: TRBJ2-2
CDR3aa: CASSIDLGTGELFF
CDR3nt: TGTGCCAGTAGTATAGATCTGGGAACCGGGGAGCTGTTTTTT

abundance: NA
v_gene: TRBV29-1
d_gene: NA
j_gene: TRBJ1-2
CDR3aa: CSVEVAIGRGYTF
CDR3nt: TGCAGCGTTGAAGTGGCCATAGGTCGTGGCTACACCTTC

abundance: few
v_gene: TRBV10-3
d_gene: NA
j_gene: TRBJ1-2
CDR3aa: CAIPPRAGSYTF
CDR3nt: TGTGCCATCCCCCCCCGCGCGGGTAGTTACACCTTC

abundance: few
v_gene: TRBV7-2
d_gene: NA
j_gene: TRBJ2-3
CDR3aa: CASSPVVGGTQYF
CDR3nt: TGTGCCAGCAGTCCTGTAGTGGGCGGTACGCAGTATTTT

abundance: few
v_gene: TRBV14
d_gene: TRBD2
j_gene: TRBJ2-5
CDR3aa: CASSPRTSGRQETQYF
CDR3nt: TGTGCCAGCAGCCCGCGGACTAGCGGAAGGCAAGAGACCCAGTACTTC

abundance: many
v_gene: TRBV4-1
d_gene: NA
j_gene: TRBJ2-7
CDR3aa: CASSPERSYEQYF
CDR3nt: TGCGCCAGCAGCCCGGAGAGGTCCTACGAGCAGTACTTC

abundance: many
v_gene: TRBV7-2
d_gene: NA
j_gene: TRBJ1-1
CDR3aa: CASSNSYGGSYTEAFF
CDR3nt: TGTGCCAGCAGCAACTCCTATGGGGGATCGTACACTGAAGCTTTCTTT

abundance: NA
v_gene: TRBV29-1
d_gene: NA
j_gene: TRBJ1-6
CDR3aa: CSVICSYNSPLHF
CDR3nt: TGCAGCGTAATTTGCTCCTATAATTCACCCCTCCACTTT